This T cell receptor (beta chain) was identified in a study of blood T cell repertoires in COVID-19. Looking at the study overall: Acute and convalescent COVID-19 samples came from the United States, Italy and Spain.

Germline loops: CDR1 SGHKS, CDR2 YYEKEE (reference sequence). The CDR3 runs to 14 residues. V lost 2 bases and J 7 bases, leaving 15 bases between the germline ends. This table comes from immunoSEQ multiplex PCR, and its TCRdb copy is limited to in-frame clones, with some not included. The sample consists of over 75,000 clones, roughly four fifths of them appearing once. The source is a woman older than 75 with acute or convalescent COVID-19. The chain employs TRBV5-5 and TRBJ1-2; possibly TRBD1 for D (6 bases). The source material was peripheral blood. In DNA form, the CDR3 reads TGTGCCAGCAGCTTAGGGACAACTGCGACTGGCTACACCTTC. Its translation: CASSLGTTATGYTF. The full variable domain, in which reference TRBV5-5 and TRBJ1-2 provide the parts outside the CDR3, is DAGVTQSPTHLIKTRGQQVTLRCSPISGHKSVSWYQQVLGQGPQFIFQYYEKEERGRGNFPDRFSARQFPNYSSELNVNALLLGDSALYLCASSLGTTATGYTFGSGTRLTVV.